Listed here are 27 T cell receptor beta chains from one sample, sequenced in a study of blood T cell repertoires in COVID-19. The method was immunoSEQ multiplex PCR; TCRdb's version includes in-frame clones alone and lacks a portion of them. The sample has approximately 93,000 clones, approximately 79% seen once; the top ten hold roughly 3.9%. The sample was peripheral blood. These receptors came from a man aged 70-80 years with COVID-19, enrolled during active disease.

This rearrangement joins TRBV7-2 to TRBJ2-7, with TRBD2 matching 9 bases. The junction had 8 bases not matched to a gene; V was cut back by 1 base and J by 1 base. This CDR3 comprises 17 residues. Germline loops: CDR1 SGHTA, CDR2 FQGNSA. In nucleotides, the CDR3 is TGTGCCAGCAGCTTAGTAGCGGGAGCTTTTTCGTCCTACGAGCAGTACTTC. As protein: CASSLVAGAFSSYEQYF.

This chain links TRBV28 with TRBJ1-4, with 7 bases identical to TRBD1. CDR1 and CDR2 (germline): MDHEN, SYDVKM. V gave up 4 bases and J gave up 5 bases; unmatched junction bases: 13. This CDR3 region has 17 residues. The CDR3 DNA is TGTGCCAGCAGTTGGGAGACAGGGAGAAGAATAAATGAAAAACTGTTTTTT. Translating gives CASSWETGRRINEKLFF.

The genes are TRBV6-5 and TRBJ1-5, with TRBD1 matching over 7 bases. The CDR3 covers 15 residues. Losses at the gene ends were 4 bases for V and 2 bases for J; bases not matched to a gene: 5. Germline CDR1 MNHEY, CDR2 SVGAGI. The CDR3 loop is CASSFPGTGNQPQHF. The CDR3 DNA is TGTGCCAGCAGTTTCCCCGGGACAGGCAATCAGCCCCAGCATTTT.

The rearrangement joins TRBV6-2 or TRBV6-3 to TRBJ2-4, with 8 bases matching TRBD1. CDR3 size: 15 residues. CDR1 is MNHEY and CDR2 is SVGEGT in the germline V gene. With V trimmed by 5 bases and J by 2 bases, 5 bases remained unmatched. This chain's CDR3 is CASSGQGDTKNIQYF. In DNA, the CDR3 is TGTGCCAGCAGTGGACAGGGAGATACCAAAAACATTCAGTACTTC.

The chain recombines TRBV9 with TRBJ1-3; 7 bases map to TRBD1. After removal of 4 bases from V and 7 bases from J, the junction contained 8 bases not matched to a gene. The CDR3 sequence is 14 residues long. Germline V gene sequence: CDR1 SGDLS, CDR2 YYNGEE. CDR3 amino acids: CASSFEGARNTIYF. The DNA of the CDR3 is TGTGCCAGCAGCTTTGAGGGGGCTCGGAACACCATATATTTT.

The genes are TRBV5-1 and TRBJ2-5; TRBD1 matches 8 bases. CDR1 and CDR2 (germline): SGHRS, YFSETQ. Trimming at V came to 3 bases and at J to 3 bases, leaving 13 bases not matched to a gene. This CDR3 has 17 amino acids. CDR3 sequence: CASSYARGQGTEETQYF. The CDR3 DNA reads TGCGCCAGCAGCTATGCCAGAGGACAGGGTACCGAAGAGACCCAGTACTTC.

This clone has a count of ten or more. This chain uses TRBV6-4 with TRBJ1-2; no reliable D call. V was trimmed by 4 bases and J by 8 bases, leaving 17 bases between them. Germline V gene sequence: CDR1 MRHNA, CDR2 SNTAGT. The CDR3 length is 14 residues. Here the CDR3 reads CASSARSLGGGYTF. In nucleotides, the CDR3 is TGTGCCAGCAGTGCGAGGTCCCTTGGAGGCGGCTACACCTTC.

The chain combines TRBV30 with TRBJ1-5; D remains unclear. The CDR3 runs to 14 residues. The germline CDR1 and CDR2 sequences are GTSNPN and SVGIG (reference sequence). The V end lost 3 bases, the J end lost 2 bases, and 11 bases lay between the germline ends. The CDR3 coding sequence is TGTGCCTGGAGCCGGAGGGCGGGCAATCAGCCCCAGCATTTT. Amino acids: CAWSRRAGNQPQHF.

This clone was detected a few times. The chain joins TRBV18 to TRBJ1-1; 7 bases align to TRBD1. After removal of 1 base from V and 1 base from J, the junction contained 9 bases not matched to a gene. Germline V CDR1 and CDR2: KGHSH, LQKENI. The CDR3 contains 17 residues. DNA for the CDR3: TGTGCCAGCTCACCACGGACACCAGGGGGAGGGAACACTGAAGCTTTCTTT. This encodes CASSPRTPGGGNTEAFF.

V gene TRBV30 combines with J gene TRBJ1-2; 8 positions match TRBD1. J lost 2 bases, V lost 2 bases, and 7 bases had no gene match. The CDR3 loop spans 15 amino acids. Per the germline V gene, CDR1 is GTSNPN and CDR2 is SVGIG (reference sequence). CDR3 in DNA: TGTGCCTGGAGTAAGCTGAGACAGGGGAACTATGGCTACACCTTC. Translating gives CAWSKLRQGNYGYTF.

The chain joins TRBV4-3 to TRBJ2-3; perhaps TRBD2 as D (5 bases). With 1 base removed from V and 8 bases from J, the gap between germline ends came to 16 bases. Germline lookup yields CDR1 LGHNA and CDR2 YSLEER. The CDR3 spans 15 residues. The chain's CDR3 is CASSQGLGLAATQYF. The CDR3 nucleotides read TGCGCCAGCAGCCAAGGGTTAGGCCTAGCAGCTACGCAGTATTTT.

By its share, this clone is medium-sized. This rearrangement joins TRBV28 to TRBJ2-2, with D unresolved. Germline lookup yields CDR1 MDHEN and CDR2 SYDVKM. CDR3 length: 15 amino acids. V lost 8 bases and J lost 5, with 18 bases in between. The CDR3 region is CASRPTAGSTGELFF. The CDR3 coding sequence is TGTGCCAGCCGCCCTACGGCAGGTTCAACCGGGGAGCTGTTTTTT.

The sample holds many counts of this clone. The chain recombines TRBV14 with TRBJ2-1; the D gene is possibly TRBD2 (6 bases). Germline-derived CDR1 and CDR2 are SGHDN and FVKESK. V was cut by 4 bases and J by 4 bases, with 14 bases left in between. The CDR3 is 15 amino acids. DNA for the CDR3: TGTGCCAGCAGCCTTTCTTTAGCGGAGTACAATGAGCAGTTCTTC. Encoded protein: CASSLSLAEYNEQFF. The full variable domain, rest sourced from reference TRBV14 and TRBJ2-1, is EAGVTQFPSHSVIEKGQTVTLRCDPISGHDNLYWYRRVMGKEIKFLLHFVKESKQDESGMPNNRFLAERTGGTYSTLKVQPAELEDSGVYFCASSLSLAEYNEQFFGPGTRLTVL.

This clone has only a few counts. The chain employs TRBV19 and TRBJ2-7, with D tentatively TRBD1 (7 bases). This CDR3 has 14 residues. V was pared by 3 bases and J by 2 bases, with 11 bases between. The germline gives CDR1 LNHDA, CDR2 SQIVND (reference sequence). The CDR3 loop is CASSIGRGAYEQYF. The CDR3 DNA reads as TGTGCCAGTAGTATTGGCAGGGGGGCCTACGAGCAGTACTTC.

The chain employs TRBV5-4 and TRBJ2-6, with 11 bases aligning to TRBD1. With V trimmed by 4 bases and J by 1 base, 4 bases remained unmatched. CDR1 SGHNT and CDR2 YYREEE come from the germline V gene (reference sequence). This CDR3 has 17 amino acids. CDR3: CASSRGQGASGANVLTF. The CDR3 bases are TGTGCCAGCAGCCGCGGACAGGGGGCTTCTGGGGCCAACGTCCTGACTTTC.

This chain uses TRBV6-6 with TRBJ2-7, with D possibly matching TRBD2 (5 bases). CDR1 and CDR2 from the germline V gene are MNHNY and SVGAGI (reference sequence). CDR3 length: 12 residues. V lost 8 bases and J 3 bases, leaving 11 bases between the germline ends. The CDR3 loop is CASGGGYYEQYF. The CDR3 nucleotides are TGTGCCAGCGGAGGCGGGTACTACGAGCAGTACTTC.

V and J are TRBV5-1 and TRBJ2-7, with TRBD2 matching 7 bases. There are 16 residues in the CDR3. V shed 2 bases, J shed 0 bases, and the junction held 8 bases outside the gene matches. Germline CDR1 and CDR2: SGHRS and YFSETQ. The CDR3 loop reads CASSLSTSDYSYEQYF. Written as DNA, the CDR3 is TGCGCCAGCAGCTTAAGTACTAGCGATTACTCCTACGAGCAGTACTTC.

The sample holds a few counts of this clone. This chain joins TRBV19 and TRBJ1-1; D is undetermined. Between the trimmed V and J ends, which lost 5 bases and 3 bases, there was a span of 13 bases. The CDR3 is 14 residues long. Germline lookup yields CDR1 LNHDA and CDR2 SQIVND (reference sequence). The CDR3 DNA reads TGTGCCAGTAGTGACCCCGGGATCTACACTGAAGCTTTCTTT. Amino acid sequence: CASSDPGIYTEAFF.

This rearrangement joins TRBV29-1 to TRBJ1-5; 11 nucleotides match TRBD1. The V and J ends lost 4 bases and 4 bases, in that order; junction bases with no gene match: 3. Per germline, CDR1 SQVTM and CDR2 ANQGSEA. The CDR3 sequence is 14 residues long. The CDR3 DNA is TGCAGCGTTGCTGGGACAGGGGGTAATCAGCCCCAGCATTTT. This translates into CSVAGTGGNQPQHF.

This chain uses TRBV6-6 with TRBJ1-1; D possibly corresponds to TRBD1 (6 bases). The V and J ends lost 0 bases and 7 bases respectively, with 12 bases between them. The CDR3 is 14 residues long. From germline, CDR1 is MNHNY and CDR2 SVGAGI (reference sequence). CDR3: CASSYSAGEFEAFF. In DNA, the CDR3 is TGTGCCAGCAGTTACTCGGCAGGGGAATTTGAAGCTTTCTTT.

This clone turned up a few times. V is TRBV6-6 and J is TRBJ1-1; a possible D gene is TRBD1 (6 bases). The CDR3 sequence is 12 residues long. Germline CDR1 MNHNY, CDR2 SVGAGI (reference sequence). V lost 0 bases and J lost 7, with 6 bases in between. The CDR3 DNA reads TGTGCCAGCAGTTACTCGACAGGTGAAGCTTTCTTT. It translates to CASSYSTGEAFF.

CDR3 sequence (DNA): TGTGCCAGCAGCCGTTTCCCTGAAGCTTTCTTT. Its protein is CASSRFPEAFF. This chain links TRBV28 with TRBJ1-1; D call uncertain. Trimming shortened V by 6 bases and J by 6 bases, and 8 bases separated the two germline ends. Germline V gene lookup returns CDR1 MDHEN and CDR2 SYDVKM. The CDR3 runs to 11 residues.

The J gene is TRBJ2-5, the V gene TRBV9; 11 nucleotides line up with TRBD2. The trim removed 0 bases at V and 5 bases at J, leaving 9 bases unmatched. Germline V CDR1 and CDR2: SGDLS, YYNGEE. The CDR3 runs 17 residues. This CDR3 is CASSVALPLAGEETQYF. CDR3 DNA: TGTGCCAGCAGCGTAGCCCTTCCACTAGCGGGAGAGGAGACCCAGTACTTC.

Judged by abundance, this clone is medium-sized. The chain employs TRBV3-1 (or the pseudogene TRBV3-2) and TRBJ2-7; 9 bases line up with TRBD1. The CDR3 runs 14 residues. V shed 2 bases, J shed 4 bases, and the junction held 3 bases outside the gene matches. CDR1 is LGHDT, CDR2 YNNKEL, per germline (reference sequence). In DNA form, the CDR3 reads TGTGCCAGCAGCCAAATGACAGGGGGATACGAGCAGTACTTC. This sequence encodes CASSQMTGGYEQYF.

This clone came up a few times. J is TRBJ2-1 and V is TRBV4-1; 7 bases fit TRBD2. The V gene end was trimmed by 3 bases and the J gene end by 2 bases; junction bases not matched to a gene: 10. This CDR3 region has 17 residues. CDR1 and CDR2 (germline): MGHRA, YSYEKL. The chain's CDR3 is CASSHWGRADPYNEQFF. Written as DNA, the CDR3 is TGCGCCAGCAGCCACTGGGGGAGGGCCGATCCCTACAATGAGCAGTTCTTC.

The chain employs TRBV2 and TRBJ1-1; D unclear. The CDR3 covers 15 residues. The germline gives CDR1 SNHLY, CDR2 FYNNEI. Trimming cost V 4 bases and J 3 bases, with 15 bases left between them. CDR3 bases: TGTGCCAGCAGTGTTCAGGTGGGCTTTGACACTGAAGCTTTCTTT. It is translated as CASSVQVGFDTEAFF.

Here the CDR3 DNA reads TGTGCCAGCAGCGTTACGGATGCGGGAGGGAGCTCCTACAATGAGCAGTTCTTC. It specifies CASSVTDAGGSSYNEQFF. The genes are TRBV9 and TRBJ2-1, with 9 nucleotides matching TRBD2. Germline V lookup: CDR1 SGDLS, CDR2 YYNGEE. V shed 2 bases, J shed 0 bases, and the junction held 9 bases outside the gene matches. CDR3 length: 18 amino acids.